One and the same sample provided the 24 T cell receptor beta chains below, sequenced in a study of T cell responses to AZD1222 COVID-19 vaccine. TCRdb keeps only in-frame clones here, not all; method: immunoSEQ multiplex PCR. The table includes roughly 200,000 clones, 93% detected once. The input for sequencing was peripheral blood, taken on day 0 of MenACWY control vaccination. These receptors all come from an adult in good health.

This chain connects TRBV7-6 to TRBJ1-5; D is possibly TRBD1 (5 bases). V was clipped by 4 bases and J by 6 bases, with 13 bases between them. This CDR3 is 14 amino acids long. Germline values: CDR1 SGHVS, CDR2 FNYEAQ. CDR3 residues: CASSWGLGSQPQHF. The CDR3 nucleotides are TGTGCCAGCAGCTGGGGCCTGGGGAGTCAGCCCCAGCATTTT. Looking up the rest from reference TRBV7-6 and TRBJ1-5 gives the full variable domain: GAGVSQSPRYKVTKRGQDVALRCDPISGHVSLYWYRQALGQGPEFLTYFNYEAQQDKSGLPNDRFSAERPEGSISTLTIQRTEQRDSAMYRCASSWGLGSQPQHFGDGTRLSIL.

The genes are TRBV6-2 or TRBV6-3 and TRBJ1-2; D uncertain. CDR1 and CDR2 from the germline V gene are MNHEY and SVGEGT. The CDR3 loop spans 12 amino acids. Trimming removed 5 bases at V and 8 bases at J, with 12 bases between. CDR3 protein: CASSGASPGYTF. The DNA of the CDR3 is TGTGCCAGCAGTGGAGCGTCCCCCGGCTACACCTTC.

This rearrangement joins TRBV7-2 to TRBJ2-3; TRBD2 agrees at 9 bases. After removal of 2 bases from V and 4 bases from J, the junction contained 10 bases not matched to a gene. The CDR3 is 17 amino acids. Germline assignment: CDR1 SGHTA and CDR2 FQGNSA. The CDR3 loop reads CASSLSLAGRSADTQYF. Here the CDR3 DNA reads TGTGCCAGCAGCTTAAGTCTAGCGGGGAGGAGCGCAGATACGCAGTATTTT.

The chain uses TRBV13 and TRBJ2-6; D is unclear. Per the germline V gene, CDR1 is PRHDT and CDR2 is FYEKMQ (reference sequence). The CDR3 has 16 residues. With 2 bases removed from V and 0 bases from J, the gap between germline ends came to 8 bases. CDR3 in amino acids: CASSLTPRSGANVLTF. The CDR3 DNA sequence: TGTGCCAGCAGCTTAACCCCCCGCTCTGGGGCCAACGTCCTGACTTTC.

V and J are TRBV6-2 or TRBV6-3 and TRBJ1-1; 7 bases map to TRBD1. V trimming: 5 bases; J trimming: 6 bases; junction bases outside the gene matches: 12. Germline CDR1 is MNHEY and CDR2 is SVGEGT. This CDR3 comprises 15 residues. CDR3 DNA: TGTGCCAGCAGTCGCAACCATCAGGGGGGGGCTGAAGCTTTCTTT. Translated: CASSRNHQGGAEAFF.

The genes are TRBV6-2 or TRBV6-3 and TRBJ2-2, with TRBD2 matching 7 bases. Germline CDR1 is MNHEY and CDR2 is SVGEGT. The CDR3 totals 15 residues. V was clipped by 5 bases and J by 0 bases; unmatched bases: 3. The CDR3: CASSGGGTNTGELFF. The DNA of the CDR3 is TGTGCCAGCAGTGGCGGGGGAACGAACACCGGGGAGCTGTTTTTT.

This sequence joins TRBV29-1 and TRBJ1-2; D remains unclear. CDR3 size: 12 residues. Germline CDR1 and CDR2: SQVTM and ANQGSEA. V lost 6 bases and J 2 bases, leaving 10 bases between the germline ends. The CDR3 DNA follows: TGCAGCGTCGGACGGCTAAACTATGGCTACACCTTC. Residues: CSVGRLNYGYTF.

The V gene is TRBV27, the J gene TRBJ1-5; TRBD1 matches 7 bases. Germline CDR1 reads MNHEY; CDR2 reads SMNVEV (reference sequence). The CDR3 is 15 amino acids. With 6 bases clipped from V and 1 base from J, the junction kept 6 bases outside the gene matches. Here the CDR3 DNA reads TGTGCCAGCAGCTCCCTAGGGGGCAGCAATCAGCCCCAGCATTTT. This translates into CASSSLGGSNQPQHF.

This rearrangement joins TRBV30 to TRBJ1-2, with D possibly being TRBD1 (5 bases). CDR1 is GTSNPN and CDR2 is SVGIG in the germline V gene (reference sequence). The CDR3 totals 13 residues. V gave up 3 bases and J gave up 6 bases, with 14 bases separating them. The CDR3 nucleotides read TGTGCCTGGAGCCTCTTGGGGACGGATGGCTACACCTTC. As protein: CAWSLLGTDGYTF.

The chain uses TRBV5-4 and TRBJ1-4; maybe TRBD1 (6 bases). This CDR3 spans 16 amino acids. The V end was cut by 0 bases, the J end by 7 bases, with 16 bases between. The germline CDR1 and CDR2 sequences are SGHNT and YYREEE (reference sequence). CDR3 sequence: CASSLDIRGAGEKLFF. CDR3 nucleotides: TGTGCCAGCAGCTTGGATATTCGGGGGGCGGGTGAAAAACTGTTTTTT.

DNA of the CDR3: TGTGCCAGCAGTTCTCCGCGACAGGGATATAGCACTGAAGCTTTCTTT. It is translated as CASSSPRQGYSTEAFF. The V call is TRBV28, the J call TRBJ1-1; 7 bases are shared with TRBD1. Germline-derived CDR1 and CDR2 are MDHEN and SYDVKM. Trimming removed 4 bases from V and 4 bases from J; junction bases left unmatched: 12. CDR3 length equals 16 residues.

V gene TRBV4-1 combines with J gene TRBJ1-5; D might be TRBD1 (6 bases). Germline values: CDR1 MGHRA, CDR2 YSYEKL. Trimming pared 4 bases from V and 6 bases from J, leaving 10 bases between. The CDR3 consists of 13 residues. DNA of the CDR3: TGCGCCAGCAGCCCCCCAGGGGCTCAGCCCCAGCATTTT. Translation gives CASSPPGAQPQHF.

This chain uses TRBV19 with TRBJ1-2; the D gene is possibly TRBD1 (6 bases). The CDR3 is 16 residues long. The germline V and J ends were trimmed by 5 bases and 6 bases, with 22 bases remaining between them. The germline V gene has CDR1 LNHDA and CDR2 SQIVND (reference sequence). In DNA, the CDR3 is TGTGCCAGTAGTCCTGTGGGGGGCTTTCTTGGAGATGGCTACACCTTC. This translates into CASSPVGGFLGDGYTF.

The chain uses TRBV5-6 and TRBJ1-1; TRBD1 might be the D (5 bases). The CDR3 has 14 residues. V lost 4 bases and J 4 bases, leaving 14 bases between the germline ends. Looked up from germline, CDR1 is SGHDT and CDR2 is YYEEEE. DNA for the CDR3: TGTGCCAGCAGCCCCCCTCGGAGGGGCACTGAAGCTTTCTTT. It codes for CASSPPRRGTEAFF.

This chain links TRBV7-2 with TRBJ1-2; 7 nucleotides align to TRBD1. Germline trimming cut 5 bases from V and 4 bases from J; bases unmatched to any gene: 4. The CDR3 contains 13 residues. The germline gives CDR1 SGHTA, CDR2 FQGNSA. CDR3 sequence (DNA): TGTGCCAGCAGCCCCGCAGGGGGCTATGGCTACACCTTC. It translates to CASSPAGGYGYTF.

This clone has just one count. A read error may produce the germline difference seen at one junction end. The sample carries other DNA sequences with the same CDR3. This rearrangement joins TRBV6-5 to TRBJ1-2; possibly TRBD1 for D (6 bases). This CDR3 is 15 amino acids long. CDR1 and CDR2 from the germline V gene are MNHEY and SVGAGI. CDR3 sequence: CASNYREKSNYGYTF. CDR3 nucleotides: TGTGCCAGCAATTACAGGGAGAAGTCGAACTATGGCTACACCTTC.

The genes are TRBV5-1 and TRBJ1-5, with D perhaps matching TRBD1 (5 bases). Trimming removed 0 bases at V and 4 bases at J, with 8 bases between. Germline V lookup: CDR1 SGHRS, CDR2 YFSETQ. This CDR3 has 14 residues. CDR3 sequence: CASSLDPGNQPQHF. For the CDR3, the DNA is TGCGCCAGCAGCTTGGATCCAGGGAATCAGCCCCAGCATTTT.

V usage is TRBV2 and J usage is TRBJ2-2; the D is unclear. Germline CDR1 SNHLY, CDR2 FYNNEI. The CDR3 consists of 15 residues. V lost 7 bases to trimming and J lost 1 base, with 13 bases between them. The DNA for the CDR3 is TGTGCCAGCAAGCGTTTGGCGGAGAACACCGGGGAGCTGTTTTTT. This codes for CASKRLAENTGELFF.

The J gene is TRBJ1-3, the V gene TRBV5-4; D is unclear. The CDR3 length is 17 residues. Germline CDR1 and CDR2: SGHNT and YYREEE (reference sequence). V lost 0 bases, J lost 1 base, and 14 bases lay in between. The CDR3 sequence is CASSLGSGSLSGNTIYF. CDR3 nucleotide sequence: TGTGCCAGCAGCTTGGGGTCAGGTTCCTTATCTGGAAACACCATATATTTT.

This clone was picked up one time. This chain links TRBV4-3 with TRBJ1-6; unclear D gene. CDR1 and CDR2 (germline): LGHNA, YSLEER. V shed 1 base and J shed 1 base, with 8 bases lying between them. This CDR3 is built from 16 residues. CDR3 nucleotides: TGCGCCAGCAGCCAAGGTGGGGAGTCCTATAATTCACCCCTCCACTTT. It translates to CASSQGGESYNSPLHF.

To note about this clone: Other DNA sequences from this sample encode an identical CDR3 as well. V gene TRBV5-1 combines with J gene TRBJ2-7, with 8 bases aligning to TRBD1. V was pared by 2 bases and J by 2 bases, with 6 bases of the junction left unmatched. The CDR3 consists of 15 residues. Germline assignment: CDR1 SGHRS and CDR2 YFSETQ. Here the CDR3 reads CASSLQTGATYEQYF. CDR3 nucleotide sequence: TGCGCCAGCAGCTTACAGACAGGGGCTACCTACGAGCAGTACTTC.

The chain joins TRBV11-2 to TRBJ2-7, with D perhaps TRBD2 (6 bases). V lost 6 bases and J lost 4, with 16 bases in between. CDR1 and CDR2 (germline): SGHAT, FQNNGV. CDR3 length equals 14 residues. The CDR3 sequence: CASSRGGVWYEQYF. The CDR3 coding sequence is TGTGCCAGCAGTCGAGGAGGGGTCTGGTACGAGCAGTACTTC.

This chain links TRBV6-5 with TRBJ1-2; tentatively, D is TRBD1 (6 bases). CDR1 is MNHEY, CDR2 SVGAGI, per germline. The CDR3 loop spans 14 amino acids. V was pared by 2 bases and J by 5 bases, with 12 bases between. CDR3 bases: TGTGCCAGCAGTTACACCGGGACATCGTATGGCTACACCTTC. This translates into CASSYTGTSYGYTF.

CDR3 region: CASRQRRNEKLFF. For the CDR3, the DNA is TGTGCCAGCAGACAACGGAGAAATGAAAAACTGTTTTTT. The V and J genes are TRBV12-3 or TRBV12-4 and TRBJ1-4; the D is unclear. The CDR3 is 13 residues long. V was pared by 6 bases and J by 5 bases, with 10 bases between.